This TCR beta chain emerged from a study of Ad26.COV2.S vaccination and SARS-CoV-2 variants. The wider study: A participant enrolled in the COV1001 Ad26.COV2.S trial arm provided the sample. Study outcomes and limitations: Reportedly, spike-specific CD8+ and CD4+ T cell responses achieved substantial breadth once vaccination had taken place.

This CDR3 has 11 amino acids. Germline-derived CDR1 and CDR2 are SGHDT and YYEEEE. The V end was cut by 4 bases, the J end by 2 bases, with 4 bases between. Clones were sequenced by immunoSEQ multiplex PCR, and TCRdb holds only the in-frame ones, with some missing. The profile shows just over 350,000 clones, about 85% of them singletons. Comment on this clone: The antigen is undetermined.

The treatment is: around 19 received Ad26.COV2.S at low or high dose, single or two shots; about five received placebo; per-sample allocation not given. Sampling took place 63 days after the first vaccine or placebo injection. The chain couples TRBV5-6 to TRBJ2-7; D is ambiguous. The sequence was obtained from a person aged 18-65 years who received the Ad26.COV2.S COVID-19 vaccine or a placebo. Specimen: peripheral blood, collected in a trial of Ad26.COV2.S vaccine versus placebo. The CDR3 loop is CASSLTYEQYF. The CDR3 nucleotides read TGTGCCAGCAGCCTCACCTACGAGCAGTACTTC.